This T cell receptor (beta chain) was captured in a study of cytomegalovirus exposure and HLA in healthy donors. Broader study findings: Presence/absence analyses assumed roughly uniform sequencing depth across donors. Accurate HLA-A and HLA-B prediction from TCR beta sequences was reported for most subjects.

Donors sampled were nominally healthy, though unrecorded immune exposures were likely. Regarding this clone: Its antigen is not known.

Researchers ran the PCR with 60 Vbeta and 13 Jbeta primers. Assay: immunoSEQ multiplex PCR; the TCRdb copy retains only in-frame clones and omits some. The listing contains 150,000 to 200,000 clones. What was sequenced was PBMCs. The receptor comes from a woman under 30 in good health and CMV-seropositive.

The CDR3 spells CATSRDLGTGKNIQYF. CDR3 DNA sequence: TGTGCCACCAGCAGAGATCTTGGGACAGGGAAAAACATTCAGTACTTC. This chain joins TRBV15 and TRBJ2-4, with 9 bases fitting TRBD1. Germline CDR1 is LNHNV and CDR2 is YYDKDF (reference sequence). The CDR3 runs 16 residues. Trimming removed 0 bases from V and 4 bases from J; junction bases left unmatched: 4.